The sample holds a few counts of the clone carrying this T cell receptor beta chain. This entry belongs to a study of beta chain features in type 1 diabetes. After removal of 3 bases from V and 7 bases from J, the junction contained 13 bases not matched to a gene. The CDR3 length is 17 residues. CDR1 and CDR2 (germline): SGHDN, FVKESK. The isolated RNA, all of it, was reverse transcribed, so expressed TCRB transcripts were what got sequenced. Repertoires were generated with immunoSEQ multiplex PCR, while TCRdb's copy carries only in-frame clones and drops some. The table includes 300,000 to 400,000 clones, about 11% detected once.

The chain employs TRBV14 and TRBJ2-5, with 11 nucleotides matching TRBD2. This clonotype was obtained from a young woman in good health. The sample taken for sequencing was naive CD4+ T cells from blood. The CDR3 spells CASSQATSGSARWTQYF. CDR3 nucleotides: TGTGCCAGCAGCCAGGCTACTAGCGGGAGTGCCCGGTGGACCCAGTACTTC.